The 20 T cell receptor beta chains presented below share a single source sample, sequenced in a study of T cell responses to AZD1222 COVID-19 vaccine. Method: immunoSEQ multiplex PCR; TCRdb's copy keeps in-frame clones and lacks some. Of over 110,000 clones in the sample, about 93% were seen once. The specimen was peripheral blood, collected on day 0 of AZD1222 vaccination. These receptors were collected from an adult in good health.

The chain employs TRBV11-3 and TRBJ2-1, with TRBD2 identical over 8 bases. The junction had 6 bases not matched to a gene; V was cut back by 1 base and J by 7 bases. Germline assignment: CDR1 SGHNT and CDR2 YENEEA. There are 15 residues in the CDR3. The DNA for the CDR3 is TGTGCCAGCAGCTTAGCGGGGGGGCCGTGGAATGAGCAGTTCTTC. This sequence encodes CASSLAGGPWNEQFF.

This clone came up once. The chain employs TRBV9 and TRBJ1-3; no definite D call. CDR3 length: 16 amino acids. Germline CDR1 reads SGDLS; CDR2 reads YYNGEE. V lost 4 bases and J 7 bases, leaving 21 bases between the germline ends. Written as DNA, the CDR3 is TGTGCCAGCAGCCCGGAGGGAGGGTTGCTTCGGAACACCATATATTTT. Translating it yields CASSPEGGLLRNTIYF.

CDR3 bases: TGTGCCAGCAGCCCCTTTGAGATAAACTATGGCTACACCTTC. It specifies CASSPFEINYGYTF. The chain joins TRBV7-2 to TRBJ1-2; D ambiguous. Trimming took 5 bases from V and 2 from J, leaving 12 bases between them. Germline CDR1 SGHTA, CDR2 FQGNSA. The CDR3 extends over 14 amino acids.

The chain combines TRBV11-2 with TRBJ1-4; D gene uncertain. Trimming shortened V by 6 bases and J by 5 bases, and 13 bases separated the two germline ends. CDR1 SGHAT and CDR2 FQNNGV come from the germline V gene. The CDR3 totals 14 residues. The CDR3 reads CASSVDGRNEKLFF. CDR3 nucleotides: TGTGCCAGCAGTGTCGACGGGAGGAATGAAAAACTGTTTTTT.

This chain uses TRBV6-2 or TRBV6-3 with TRBJ2-6; no firm D call. The V gene's germline CDR1 is MNHEY and CDR2 SVGEGT. The CDR3 sequence is 14 residues long. V dropped 4 bases and J dropped 0 bases, with 4 bases sitting between them. The chain's CDR3 is CASSSLSGANVLTF. CDR3 in DNA: TGTGCCAGCAGTTCCCTCTCTGGGGCCAACGTCCTGACTTTC.

The CDR3 sequence: CASSQGLKETQYF. Written as DNA, the CDR3 is TGTGCCAGCAGCCAAGGACTGAAAGAGACCCAGTACTTC. V usage is TRBV3-1 (or the pseudogene TRBV3-2) and J usage is TRBJ2-5; unclear D gene. Looked up from germline, CDR1 is LGHDT and CDR2 is YNNKEL (reference sequence). The CDR3 contains 13 residues. V was shortened by 1 base and J by 3 bases, with 6 bases between the two germline ends.

The chain has TRBV3-1 (or the pseudogene TRBV3-2) and TRBJ2-7; 8 bases match TRBD1. The CDR3 has 16 residues. Germline V gene data show CDR1 as LGHDT and CDR2 as YNNKEL (reference sequence). V lost 1 base, J lost 6 bases, and 11 bases stayed unmatched. The CDR3 loop reads CASSQGPGQGVFEQYF. Here the CDR3 DNA reads TGTGCCAGCAGCCAAGGTCCCGGACAGGGTGTATTCGAGCAGTACTTC.

The chain has TRBV7-6 and TRBJ2-7; the D gene is possibly TRBD1 (6 bases). The CDR3 runs 16 residues. V was trimmed by 1 base and J by 7 bases, leaving 20 bases between them. Germline V CDR1 and CDR2: SGHVS, FNYEAQ. The CDR3 reads CASSLEGREYQGEQYF. As DNA, the CDR3 is TGTGCCAGCAGCTTAGAGGGCAGGGAATACCAGGGGGAGCAGTACTTC.

This sequence joins TRBV9 and TRBJ2-5, with unresolved D. V was shortened by 6 bases and J by 4 bases, with 10 bases between the two germline ends. The germline V gene has CDR1 SGDLS and CDR2 YYNGEE. This CDR3 has 12 residues. This chain's CDR3 is CASNSPRETQYF. The DNA for the CDR3 is TGTGCCAGCAACAGCCCCCGAGAGACCCAGTACTTC. Supplemented by reference TRBV9 and TRBJ2-5, the full variable domain reads DSGVTQTPKHLITATGQRVTLRCSPRSGDLSVYWYQQSLDQGLQFLIQYYNGEERAKGNILERFSAQQFPDLHSELNLSSLELGDSALYFCASNSPRETQYFGPGTRLLVL.

The CDR3 nucleotides are TGTGCCAGCAGCCTAGGAGGGATCTACGAGCAGTACTTC. Protein: CASSLGGIYEQYF. This chain connects TRBV11-2 to TRBJ2-7, with D perhaps TRBD2 (6 bases). Per germline, CDR1 SGHAT and CDR2 FQNNGV. The CDR3 loop spans 13 amino acids. Trimming removed 5 bases from V and 3 bases from J, with 11 bases in between.

This clone was found a few times. This chain connects TRBV7-9 to TRBJ1-2, with 9 bases identical to TRBD1. This CDR3 comprises 13 residues. Germline trimming cut 5 bases from V and 8 bases from J; bases unmatched to any gene: 6. Germline lookup yields CDR1 SEHNR and CDR2 FQNEAQ (reference sequence). This chain's CDR3 is CASSRGQGSGYTF. The CDR3 DNA sequence: TGTGCCAGCAGCCGGGGACAGGGATCCGGCTACACCTTC.

The CDR3 nucleotides read TGTGCCAGCAGTGAATATACCTCGGAAGATACGCAGTATTTT. Residues: CASSEYTSEDTQYF. V gene TRBV25-1 combines with J gene TRBJ2-3; D ambiguous. Germline V CDR1 and CDR2: MGHDK, SYGVNS. This CDR3 is built from 14 residues. With 0 bases removed from V and 5 bases from J, the gap between germline ends came to 9 bases.

The chain uses TRBV4-1 and TRBJ1-2; D ambiguous. The V end was cut by 0 bases, the J end by 8 bases, with 16 bases between. CDR1 and CDR2 from the germline V gene are MGHRA and YSYEKL. The CDR3 has 15 residues. The CDR3 reads CASSQEVILTMGYTF. The CDR3, as DNA: TGCGCCAGCAGCCAAGAGGTCATCCTAACTATGGGCTACACCTTC.

V usage is TRBV2 and J usage is TRBJ1-1; maybe TRBD1 (6 bases). With 3 bases removed from V and 7 bases from J, the gap between germline ends came to 15 bases. CDR1 and CDR2 (germline): SNHLY, FYNNEI. This CDR3 has 14 residues. The DNA of the CDR3 is TGTGCCAGCAGTGACACGTTGGGACACCATGAAGCTTTCTTT. This codes for CASSDTLGHHEAFF.

The chain has TRBV5-6 and TRBJ1-5, with 8 nucleotides matching TRBD1. Germline-derived CDR1 and CDR2 are SGHDT and YYEEEE. This CDR3 has 16 amino acids. V lost 3 bases to trimming and J lost 0 bases; unmatched junction nucleotides: 5. The CDR3 reads CASSSDRGNSNQPQHF. CDR3 nucleotide sequence: TGTGCCAGCAGCTCCGACAGGGGAAATAGCAATCAGCCCCAGCATTTT.

This chain uses TRBV6-6 with TRBJ2-1; TRBD2 might be the D (7 bases). Looked up from germline, CDR1 is MNHNY and CDR2 is SVGAGI (reference sequence). V dropped 2 bases and J dropped 6 bases, with 17 bases sitting between them. This CDR3 comprises 16 residues. The CDR3 protein is CASSYPAGAGVNEQFF. Written as DNA, the CDR3 is TGTGCCAGCAGTTACCCCGCGGGGGCGGGGGTCAATGAGCAGTTCTTC.

V gene TRBV7-6 combines with J gene TRBJ2-7; the match to TRBD1 covers 7 bases. CDR3 length: 16 amino acids. Trimming at V came to 1 base and at J to 2 bases, leaving 8 bases not matched to a gene. Germline lookup yields CDR1 SGHVS and CDR2 FNYEAQ. The CDR3, as DNA: TGTGCCAGCAGCTTAGACGGGGACAGCAAAACCTACGAGCAGTACTTC. Its translation is CASSLDGDSKTYEQYF.

The chain employs TRBV4-3 and TRBJ1-3; D uncertain. Per germline, CDR1 LGHNA and CDR2 YSLEER. Trimming stripped 0 bases from V and 0 bases from J, with 9 bases between. The CDR3 consists of 16 residues. The CDR3 spells CASSQDAGDSGNTIYF. CDR3 DNA: TGCGCCAGCAGCCAAGATGCAGGAGACTCTGGAAACACCATATATTTT.

The rearrangement joins TRBV10-2 to TRBJ1-1, with a weak D call TRBD1 (5 bases). V lost 8 bases and J lost 1, with 14 bases in between. The CDR3 length is 14 residues. Germline V gene sequence: CDR1 WSHSY, CDR2 SAAADI. In nucleotides, the CDR3 is TGCGCCAGCTCAGGGTTGCCAGGGAACACTGAAGCTTTCTTT. It encodes CASSGLPGNTEAFF.

V and J are TRBV29-1 and TRBJ1-1; no firm D call. Looked up from germline, CDR1 is SQVTM and CDR2 is ANQGSEA. Trimming cost V 2 bases and J 2 bases, with 9 bases left between them. This CDR3 spans 13 amino acids. The CDR3 nucleotides read TGCAGCGTTGAAAAATCCCAAAACACTGAAGCTTTCTTT. This gives the protein CSVEKSQNTEAFF.